This T cell receptor beta chain was identified in a study of blood T cell repertoires in COVID-19. Study at large: The study drew acute and convalescent COVID-19 samples from the United States, Italy and Spain. The analysed material was cDNA or gDNA that came from T cells, B-cell-depleted T cells, or PBMCs.

The CDR3 is made up of 14 amino acids. Trimming left V 7 bases short and J 1 base short, with 10 bases between. Germline V gene sequence: CDR1 MNHEY, CDR2 SVGAGI. In the authors' methods: The assay estimated nucleated cells by amplifying reference gene primers. Profiling relied on immunoSEQ multiplex PCR, and the TCRdb table lists in-frame clones only, not all of them. V, J and clone size were drawn from that table, and D and trimming were deduced from the DNA. The sample has approximately 140,000 clones, 87% seen once. This receptor was obtained from a man older than 75 with acute or convalescent COVID-19. The chain recombines TRBV6-5 with TRBJ2-2; D call uncertain. Sequenced material: peripheral blood. CDR3 sequence: CASNMRQNTGELFF. The CDR3 DNA reads TGTGCCAGCAATATGAGACAGAACACCGGGGAGCTGTTTTTT.